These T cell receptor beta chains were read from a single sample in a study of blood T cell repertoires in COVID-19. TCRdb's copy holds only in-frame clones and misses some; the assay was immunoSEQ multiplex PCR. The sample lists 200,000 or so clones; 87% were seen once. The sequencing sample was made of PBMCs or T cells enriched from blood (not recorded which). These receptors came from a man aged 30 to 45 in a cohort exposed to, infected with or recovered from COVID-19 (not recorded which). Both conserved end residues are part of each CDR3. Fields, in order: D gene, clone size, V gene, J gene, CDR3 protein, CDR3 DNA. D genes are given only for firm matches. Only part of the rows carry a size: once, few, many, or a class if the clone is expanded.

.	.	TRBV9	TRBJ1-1	CASSPHDRTNTEAFF	TGTGCCAGCAGCCCCCATGACAGGACTAACACTGAAGCTTTCTTT
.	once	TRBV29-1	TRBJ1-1	CSVAAGVNTEAFF	TGCAGCGTTGCGGCAGGGGTGAACACTGAAGCTTTCTTT
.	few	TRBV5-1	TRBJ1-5	CASSLGQVGQPQHF	TGCGCCAGCAGCTTGGGGCAGGTAGGTCAGCCCCAGCATTTT
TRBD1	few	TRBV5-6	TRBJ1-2	CASSLAGTGDYGYTF	TGTGCCAGCAGCTTGGCCGGCACAGGGGACTATGGCTACACCTTC
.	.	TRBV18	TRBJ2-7	CASSPGGDRVSYEQYF	TGTGCCAGCTCACCAGGAGGGGACAGAGTTTCCTACGAGCAGTACTTC
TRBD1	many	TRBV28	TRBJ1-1	CASSPVRGDFINPEAFF	TGTGCCAGCAGTCCCGTCAGGGGGGATTTTATCAACCCTGAAGCTTTCTTT
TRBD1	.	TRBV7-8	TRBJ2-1	CASSFGQGLGNEQFF	TGTGCCAGCAGCTTTGGACAGGGACTCGGCAATGAGCAGTTCTTC
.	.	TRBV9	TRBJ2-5	CASSVDWGRQETQYF	TGTGCCAGCAGCGTAGATTGGGGGAGGCAAGAGACCCAGTACTTC
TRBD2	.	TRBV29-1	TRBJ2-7	CSVTTSGSYEQYF	TGCAGCGTTACGACTAGCGGGAGCTACGAGCAGTACTTC
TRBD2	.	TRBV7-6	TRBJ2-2	CASSLVDRLAGGRSTGELFF	TGTGCCAGCAGCTTAGTGGATCGGCTAGCGGGGGGACGGTCCACCGGGGAGCTGTTTTTT
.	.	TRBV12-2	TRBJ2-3	CASRYSSGTDTQYF	TGTGCAAGTCGCTATAGTTCGGGGACAGATACGCAGTATTTT
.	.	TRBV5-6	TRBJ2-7	CASSLEGSLGGISSYEQYF	TGTGCCAGCAGCTTGGAAGGGTCCCTAGGCGGGATTAGCTCCTACGAGCAGTACTTC
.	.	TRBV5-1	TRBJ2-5	CASSLAYGQSGQETQYF	TGCGCCAGCAGCTTGGCTTACGGCCAGTCAGGACAAGAGACCCAGTACTTC
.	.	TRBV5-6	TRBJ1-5	CASSLGGGDDQPQHF	TGTGCCAGCAGCCTGGGAGGCGGGGACGATCAGCCCCAGCATTTT
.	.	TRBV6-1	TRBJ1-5	CASSELGWGNQPQHF	TGTGCCAGCAGTGAACTCGGGTGGGGCAATCAGCCCCAGCATTTT
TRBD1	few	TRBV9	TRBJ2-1	CASSAGGEILNEQFF	TGTGCCAGCAGTGCAGGGGGCGAAATATTAAATGAGCAGTTCTTC
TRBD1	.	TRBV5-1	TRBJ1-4	CASRPIPGTGSEKLFF	TGCGCCAGCAGGCCGATCCCCGGGACAGGATCTGAAAAACTGTTTTTT
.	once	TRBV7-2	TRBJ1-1	CASSLGGDYTEAFF	TGTGCCAGCAGCTTAGGGGGGGACTACACTGAAGCTTTCTTT
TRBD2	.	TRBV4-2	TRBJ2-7	CASSQDRVAGVSYEQYF	TGTGCCAGCAGCCAAGATCGTGTAGCGGGAGTCTCCTACGAGCAGTACTTC
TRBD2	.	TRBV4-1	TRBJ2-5	CASSQVQLAGVLETQYF	TGCGCCAGCAGCCAGGTGCAACTAGCGGGAGTTTTGGAGACCCAGTACTTC
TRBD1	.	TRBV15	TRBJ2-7	CATSNRDRTYEQYF	TGTGCCACCAGCAACAGGGACAGGACCTACGAGCAGTACTTC
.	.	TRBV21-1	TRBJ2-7	CASSKDKRPYEQYF	TGTGCCAGCAGCAAAGACAAGCGGCCCTACGAGCAGTACTTC
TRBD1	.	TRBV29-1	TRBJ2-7	CSVGRTGGFLRTSSYEQYF	TGCAGCGTCGGCAGGACAGGGGGGTTCTTGCGGACTAGCTCCTACGAGCAGTACTTC
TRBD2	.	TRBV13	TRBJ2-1	CASSLAGLGRNNEQFF	TGTGCCAGCAGCTTAGCGGGACTAGGCCGAAACAATGAGCAGTTCTTC
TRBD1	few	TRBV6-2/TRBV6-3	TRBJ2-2	CASSTYGTGFTGELFF	TGTGCCAGCAGTACGTACGGGACAGGGTTCACCGGGGAGCTGTTTTTT
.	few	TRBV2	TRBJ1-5	CASRDTVLSNQPQHF	TGTGCCAGCAGAGACACAGTACTTAGCAATCAGCCCCAGCATTTT
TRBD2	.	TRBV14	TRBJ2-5	CASSLQVSGRSETQYF	TGTGCCAGCAGCCTTCAAGTTAGCGGGAGGTCAGAGACCCAGTACTTC
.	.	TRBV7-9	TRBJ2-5	CASSHPWGEETQYF	TGTGCCAGCAGCCATCCCTGGGGGGAAGAGACCCAGTACTTC
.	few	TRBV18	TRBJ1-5	CASSPVDSNQPQHF	TGTGCCAGCTCACCCGTCGACAGTAATCAGCCCCAGCATTTT
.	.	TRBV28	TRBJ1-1	CASTIQGIAAFF	TGTGCCAGCACCATCCAGGGGATAGCAGCTTTCTTT
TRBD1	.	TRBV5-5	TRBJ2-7	CASSFRGPSYEQYF	TGTGCCAGCAGCTTCAGGGGGCCTTCCTACGAGCAGTACTTC
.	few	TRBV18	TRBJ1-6	CASSYTENNSPLHF	TGTGCCAGCTCCTATACAGAGAATAATTCACCCCTCCACTTT
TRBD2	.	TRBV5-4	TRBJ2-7	CASSFSSGYEQYF	TGTGCCAGCAGCTTTTCTAGCGGTTACGAGCAGTACTTC
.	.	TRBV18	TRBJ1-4	CASTPQGPSNEKLFF	TGTGCCAGCACACCCCAGGGGCCCAGTAATGAAAAACTGTTTTTT
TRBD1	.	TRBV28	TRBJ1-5	CASSPLRQGGFQPQHF	TGTGCCAGCAGCCCCCTTCGACAGGGAGGTTTTCAGCCCCAGCATTTT
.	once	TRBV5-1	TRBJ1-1	CASSLVDGGNTEAFF	TGCGCCAGCAGCTTGGTCGACGGGGGGAACACTGAAGCTTTCTTT
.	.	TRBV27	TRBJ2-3	CASSFPGVADTQYF	TGTGCCAGCAGTTTTCCGGGGGTAGCAGATACGCAGTATTTT
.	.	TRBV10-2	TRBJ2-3	CASSESEGTDTQYF	TGCGCCAGCAGTGAGTCGGAGGGTACAGATACGCAGTATTTT
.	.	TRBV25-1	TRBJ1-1	CASSRQQNTEAFF	TGTGCCAGCAGTAGACAGCAGAACACTGAAGCTTTCTTT
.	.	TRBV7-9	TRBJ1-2	CAIPAGTPGYTF	TGTGCCATCCCCGCCGGGACACCAGGCTACACCTTC
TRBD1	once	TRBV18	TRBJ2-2	CASSPQQTGAGELFF	TGTGCCAGCTCACCACAACAGACAGGGGCTGGGGAGCTGTTTTTT
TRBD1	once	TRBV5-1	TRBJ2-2	CASRKDRGDTGELFF	TGCGCCAGCAGAAAGGACAGGGGGGACACCGGGGAGCTGTTTTTT
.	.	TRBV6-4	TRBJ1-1	CASSVSPTGSTEAFF	TGTGCCAGCAGTGTTTCTCCTACGGGGAGCACTGAAGCTTTCTTT
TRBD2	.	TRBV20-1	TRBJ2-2	CSASLLVLAGTSTGELFF	TGCAGTGCTAGTCTCTTGGTGTTAGCGGGGACGAGTACCGGGGAGCTGTTTTTT
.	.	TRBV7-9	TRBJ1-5	CASSARDGNQPQHF	TGTGCCAGCAGCGCGCGGGACGGCAATCAGCCCCAGCATTTT
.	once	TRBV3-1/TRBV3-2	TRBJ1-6	CASRLGHKPHSPLHF	TGTGCCAGCAGACTCGGACACAAACCTCATTCACCCCTCCACTTT
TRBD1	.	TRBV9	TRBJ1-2	CASSPSSGTGGIAGYTF	TGTGCCAGCAGCCCGAGTTCCGGGACAGGGGGTATCGCTGGCTACACCTTC
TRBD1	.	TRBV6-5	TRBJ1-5	CASRTTGDNNQPQHF	TGTGCCAGCAGAACGACAGGGGACAACAATCAGCCCCAGCATTTT
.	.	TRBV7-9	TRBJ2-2	CASSPLTDTGELFF	TGTGCCAGCAGCCCCCTCACGGACACCGGGGAGCTGTTTTTT